One TCR beta chain is described in this entry. As yet, its antigen is unknown. Germline and junction disagree at one end, which may indicate a read error. These data originate in a study of cytomegalovirus exposure and HLA in healthy donors. PCR employed 60 Vbeta and 13 Jbeta primers. Measured with immunoSEQ multiplex PCR; TCRdb has only the in-frame clones, and not every one. The table has approximately 97,000 clones, 63% seen once. The V gene's germline CDR1 is SEHNR and CDR2 FQNEAQ (reference sequence). The CDR3 spans 17 residues. Study conclusions and caveats: The classifier was said to identify cytomegalovirus status with high specificity and sensitivity. Overall, approximately 180 TCR beta chains were annotated as cytomegalovirus-associated.

Specimen: PBMCs. This clonotype originated in a human donor in good health. V is TRBV7-9 and J is TRBJ2-1, with D possibly matching TRBD1 (6 bases). CDR3 coding DNA: TGTTCCAGCAGCTCGACCTCTGGGGGCGGAATGCGCAATGAGCAGTTCTTC. As protein: CSSSSTSGGGMRNEQFF.